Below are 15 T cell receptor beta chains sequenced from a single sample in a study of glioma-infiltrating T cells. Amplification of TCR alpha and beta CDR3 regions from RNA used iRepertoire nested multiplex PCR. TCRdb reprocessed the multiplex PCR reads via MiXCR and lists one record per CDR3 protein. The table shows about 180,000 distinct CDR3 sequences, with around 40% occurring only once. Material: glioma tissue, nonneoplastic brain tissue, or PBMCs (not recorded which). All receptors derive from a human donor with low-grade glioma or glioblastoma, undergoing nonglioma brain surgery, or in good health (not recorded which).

The CDR3 sequence is CATRVRSGLSYNEQFF. Written as DNA, the CDR3 is TGTGCCACCAGGGTCCGTAGCGGGTTGTCCTACAATGAGCAGTTCTTC. The chain employs TRBV24-1 and TRBJ2-1; TRBD2 matches at 7 bases. With 7 bases clipped from V and 1 base from J, the junction kept 9 bases outside the gene matches. Germline CDR1 is KGHDR and CDR2 is SFDVKD. The CDR3 loop spans 16 amino acids.

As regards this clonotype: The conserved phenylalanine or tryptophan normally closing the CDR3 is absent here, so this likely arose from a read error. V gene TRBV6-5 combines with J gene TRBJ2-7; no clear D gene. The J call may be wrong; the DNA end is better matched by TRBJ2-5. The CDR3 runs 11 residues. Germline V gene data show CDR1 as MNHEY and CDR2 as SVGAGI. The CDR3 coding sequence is TGTGCCATCAGTTTCAAAGAGACCCAGTACTCC. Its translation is CAISFKETQYS.

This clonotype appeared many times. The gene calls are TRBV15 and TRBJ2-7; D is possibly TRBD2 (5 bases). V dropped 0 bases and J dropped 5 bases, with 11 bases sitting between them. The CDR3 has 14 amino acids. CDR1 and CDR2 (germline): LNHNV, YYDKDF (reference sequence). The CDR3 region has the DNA TGTGCCACCAGCAGAGATCGAGGGTCGAACGAGCAGTACTTC. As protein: CATSRDRGSNEQYF.

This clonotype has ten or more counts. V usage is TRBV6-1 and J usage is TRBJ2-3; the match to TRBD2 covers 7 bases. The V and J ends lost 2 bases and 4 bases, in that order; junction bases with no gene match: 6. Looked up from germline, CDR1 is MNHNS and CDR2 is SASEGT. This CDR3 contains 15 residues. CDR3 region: CASSEYAGASDTQYF. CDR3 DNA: TGTGCCAGCAGTGAATATGCGGGAGCTTCAGATACGCAGTATTTT.

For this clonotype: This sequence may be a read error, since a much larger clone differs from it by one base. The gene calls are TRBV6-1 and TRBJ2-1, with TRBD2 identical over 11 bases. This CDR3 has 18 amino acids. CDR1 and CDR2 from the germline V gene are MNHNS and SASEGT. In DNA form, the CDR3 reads TGTGCCAGCAGTCAGCCTCGACTAGCGGGATCAACCTACAATGAGAAGTTCTTC. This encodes CASSQPRLAGSTYNEKFF.

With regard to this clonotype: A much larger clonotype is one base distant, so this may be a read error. As DNA, the CDR3 is TGTGGCAGCAGCTTAGGGAACTCTGGAAACACCATATATTTT. Protein: CGSSLGNSGNTIYF. This chain connects TRBV7-2 to TRBJ1-3; D is unresolved. Per the germline V gene, CDR1 is SGHTA and CDR2 is FQGNSA. The CDR3 is 14 amino acids.

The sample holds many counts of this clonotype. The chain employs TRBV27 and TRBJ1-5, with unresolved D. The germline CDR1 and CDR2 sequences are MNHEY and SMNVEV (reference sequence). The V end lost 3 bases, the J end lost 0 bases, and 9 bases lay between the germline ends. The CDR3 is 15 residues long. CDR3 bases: TGTGCCAGCAGTTTTGAGGCAGATAGCAATCAGCCCCAGCATTTT. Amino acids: CASSFEADSNQPQHF.

The CDR3 is CASSFGATRSGNTIYF. In DNA form, the CDR3 reads TGCGCCAGCAGCTTTGGAGCCACCCGCTCTGGAAACACCATATATTTT. V gene TRBV5-1 combines with J gene TRBJ1-3; D is uncertain. The V end was cut by 2 bases, the J end by 0 bases, with 12 bases between. Per germline, CDR1 SGHRS and CDR2 YFSETQ. The CDR3 extends over 16 amino acids.

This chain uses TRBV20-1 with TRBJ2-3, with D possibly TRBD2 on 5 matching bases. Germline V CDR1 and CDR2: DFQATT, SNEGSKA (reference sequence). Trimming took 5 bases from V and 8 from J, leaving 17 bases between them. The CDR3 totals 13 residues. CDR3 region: CSAAPTTEGTQYF. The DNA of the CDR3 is TGCAGTGCTGCGCCGACAACAGAGGGTACGCAGTATTTT.

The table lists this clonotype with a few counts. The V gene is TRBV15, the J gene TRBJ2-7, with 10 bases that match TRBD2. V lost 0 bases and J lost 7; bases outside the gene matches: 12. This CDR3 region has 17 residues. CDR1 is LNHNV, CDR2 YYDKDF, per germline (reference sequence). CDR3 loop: CATSRDIVAGGEEEQYF. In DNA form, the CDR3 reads TGTGCCACCAGCAGAGACATCGTAGCGGGGGGCGAGGAAGAGCAGTACTTC.

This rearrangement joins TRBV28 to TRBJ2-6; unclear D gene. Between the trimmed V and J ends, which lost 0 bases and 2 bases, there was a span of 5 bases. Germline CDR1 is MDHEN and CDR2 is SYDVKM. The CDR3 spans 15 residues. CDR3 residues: CASSLWATGANVLTF. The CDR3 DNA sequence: TGTGCCAGCAGTTTATGGGCAACTGGGGCCAACGTCCTGACTTTC.

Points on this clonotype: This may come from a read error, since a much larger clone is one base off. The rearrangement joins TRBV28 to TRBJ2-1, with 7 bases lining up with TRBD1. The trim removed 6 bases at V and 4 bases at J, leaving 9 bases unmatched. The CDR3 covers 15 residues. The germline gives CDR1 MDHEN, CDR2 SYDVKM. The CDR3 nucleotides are TGTGCCAGCAGCATCCGGGACAGTTTTTACAATGAGCAGTTCTTC. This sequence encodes CASSIRDSFYNEQFF.

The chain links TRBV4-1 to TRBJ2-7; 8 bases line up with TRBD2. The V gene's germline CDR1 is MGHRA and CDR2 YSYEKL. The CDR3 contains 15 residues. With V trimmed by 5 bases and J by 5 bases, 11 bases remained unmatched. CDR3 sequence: CASSGGEREYNEQYF. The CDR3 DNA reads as TGCGCCAGCAGCGGTGGGGAGCGGGAGTACAACGAGCAGTACTTC.

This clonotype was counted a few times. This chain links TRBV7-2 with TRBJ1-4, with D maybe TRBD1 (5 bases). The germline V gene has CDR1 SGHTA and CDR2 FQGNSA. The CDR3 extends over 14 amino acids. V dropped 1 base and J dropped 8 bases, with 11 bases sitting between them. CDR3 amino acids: CASSLGTRGEKLFF. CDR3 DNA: TGTGCCAGCAGCTTAGGGACCCGGGGCGAAAAACTGTTTTTT. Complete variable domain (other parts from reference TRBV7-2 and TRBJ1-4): GAGVSQSPSNKVTEKGKDVELRCDPISGHTALYWYRQSLGQGLEFLIYFQGNSAPDKSGLPSDRFSAERTGGSVSTLTIQRTQQEDSAVYLCASSLGTRGEKLFFGSGTQLSVL.

The CDR3 coding sequence is TGCGCCAGCAGCTTTAACCCGGGAGTAGCCAAAAACATTCAGTACTTC. It translates to CASSFNPGVAKNIQYF. V is TRBV5-1 and J is TRBJ2-4; tentatively, D is TRBD2 (6 bases). Germline loops: CDR1 SGHRS, CDR2 YFSETQ. The CDR3 runs 16 residues. V shed 2 bases and J shed 0 bases, with 12 bases lying between them.